This TCR beta chain appears in the sequencing data of a study of blood T cell repertoires in COVID-19. This CDR3 spans 16 amino acids. Germline V gene lookup returns CDR1 LNHNV and CDR2 YYDKDF (reference sequence). The germline V and J ends were trimmed by 1 base and 6 bases, with 18 bases remaining between them. Profiling relied on immunoSEQ multiplex PCR, and the TCRdb table lists in-frame clones only, not all of them. The data show 150,000 to 200,000 clones, approximately 90% seen once. The V and J genes are TRBV15 and TRBJ1-1; D might be TRBD1 (5 bases). This sequence was found in a young woman who had recovered from COVID-19. The material sequenced was PBMCs or T cells enriched from blood (not recorded which). This CDR3 reads CATSRAPGGGVSEAFF. Here the CDR3 DNA reads TGTGCCACCAGCAGAGCGCCCGGGGGAGGGGTATCTGAAGCTTTCTTT.